A single sample gave rise to the 9 T cell receptor beta chains below, sequenced in a study of identical twins. TCRdb reprocessed the 5' RACE reads with MiXCR, giving one entry per CDR3 protein. The data show fewer than 550,000 distinct CDR3 sequences, approximately 15% seen once. This sample was shared with a second study, whose subject was yellow fever vaccine responses in identical twins.

The sequencing input was CD4+ T cells sorted from blood. Receptors were obtained from a woman in her late teens or twenties in good health.

This clonotype was recorded many times. CDR3 in amino acids: CASSLGGPTDTQYF. The CDR3 bases are TGCGCCAGCAGCTTGGGGGGCCCCACAGATACGCAGTATTTT. V and J are TRBV5-1 and TRBJ2-3; tentatively, D is TRBD1 (5 bases). V was cut by 0 bases and J by 2 bases, with 7 bases left in between. Per germline, CDR1 SGHRS and CDR2 YFSETQ. There are 14 residues in the CDR3.

This clonotype was counted at least ten times. CDR3 loop: CSVKDRVGETQYF. In DNA form, the CDR3 reads TGCAGCGTGAAGGACAGGGTTGGAGAGACCCAGTACTTC. The V call is TRBV29-1, the J call TRBJ2-5; 8 bases are a match to TRBD1. Trimming cost V 6 bases and J 4 bases; bases outside gene matches: 7. Germline V gene lookup returns CDR1 SQVTM and CDR2 ANQGSEA. This CDR3 has 13 residues. Full variable domain (missing parts from reference TRBV29-1 and TRBJ2-5): SAVISQKPSRDICQRGTSLTIQCQVDSQVTMMFWYRQQPGQSLTLIATANQGSEATYESGFVIDKFPISRPNLTFSTLTVSNMSPEDSSIYLCSVKDRVGETQYFGPGTRLLVL.

A few counts support this clonotype. The genes are TRBV3-1 and TRBJ1-5, with D hard to call. Germline-derived CDR1 and CDR2 are LGHDT and YNNKEL (reference sequence). This CDR3 is 13 amino acids long. Trimming took 4 bases from V and 3 from J, leaving 7 bases between them. CDR3: CASSPRVNQPQHF. CDR3 nucleotides: TGTGCCAGCAGCCCCCGTGTCAATCAGCCCCAGCATTTT.

This clonotype was seen a handful of times. This rearrangement joins TRBV29-1 to TRBJ2-7; maybe TRBD1 (5 bases). Germline V lookup: CDR1 SQVTM, CDR2 ANQGSEA. This CDR3 spans 13 amino acids. Trimming took 7 bases from V and 7 from J, leaving 20 bases between them. This chain's CDR3 is CSAAGTGLMEQYF. The CDR3 DNA reads TGCAGCGCCGCCGGAACAGGTCTGATGGAGCAGTACTTC.

This clonotype was picked up many times. This rearrangement joins TRBV7-6 to TRBJ2-1; the D gene is possibly TRBD2 (5 bases). Germline CDR1 SGHVS, CDR2 FNYEAQ. V dropped 1 base and J dropped 8 bases, with 9 bases sitting between them. This CDR3 is built from 13 residues. The CDR3 coding sequence is TGTGCCAGCAGCTTAGACAGAGGGTATGAGCAGTTCTTC. Translation: CASSLDRGYEQFF.

This clonotype has ten or more counts. V and J are TRBV4-2 and TRBJ2-2; D is possibly TRBD2 (6 bases). The CDR3 runs 15 residues. V was pared by 5 bases and J by 7 bases, with 17 bases between. Germline V CDR1 and CDR2: LGHNA, YNFKEQ. CDR3 in DNA: TGTGCCAGCAGCGCCCTTAACGGGGGAGTCGGGGAGCTGTTTTTT. It encodes CASSALNGGVGELFF.

This clonotype was recorded many times. This chain uses TRBV12-3 or TRBV12-4 with TRBJ2-5, with a weak D call TRBD1 (5 bases). The V end was cut by 6 bases, the J end by 4 bases, with 6 bases between. This CDR3 is built from 11 residues. CDR3 bases: TGTGCCAGCAGCACAGGAGAGACCCAGTACTTC. Its protein product is CASSTGETQYF.

This clonotype was seen ten or more times. The rearrangement links TRBV10-3 to TRBJ2-1, with 9 bases matching TRBD1. V lost 4 bases and J lost 4; bases outside the gene matches: 8. The length of the CDR3 is 16 residues. Germline-derived CDR1 and CDR2 are ENHRY and SYGVKD. This CDR3 is CAISAGNGQGYNEQFF. CDR3 coding DNA: TGTGCCATCAGTGCAGGCAACGGACAGGGGTACAATGAGCAGTTCTTC.

The V call is TRBV4-1, the J call TRBJ2-7; TRBD1 matches at 8 bases. This CDR3 is built from 17 residues. Per germline, CDR1 MGHRA and CDR2 YSYEKL. Unmatched junction bases numbered 13, after V lost 4 bases and J lost 2 bases. The CDR3 is CASSPRDRSPLAYEQYF. CDR3 coding DNA: TGCGCCAGCAGCCCCCGGGACAGGAGTCCCCTCGCCTACGAGCAGTACTTC.